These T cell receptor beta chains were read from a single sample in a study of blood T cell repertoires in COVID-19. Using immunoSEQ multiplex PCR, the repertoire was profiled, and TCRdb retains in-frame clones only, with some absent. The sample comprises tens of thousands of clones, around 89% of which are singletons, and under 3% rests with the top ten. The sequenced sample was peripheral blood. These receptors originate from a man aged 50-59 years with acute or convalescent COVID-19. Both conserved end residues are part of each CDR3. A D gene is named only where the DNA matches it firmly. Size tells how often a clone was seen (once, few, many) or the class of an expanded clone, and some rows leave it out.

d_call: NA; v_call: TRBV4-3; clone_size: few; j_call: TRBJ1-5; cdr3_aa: CASSRDSSWEPQHF; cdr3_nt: TGCGCCAGCAGTAGAGACAGTTCATGGGAGCCCCAGCATTTT
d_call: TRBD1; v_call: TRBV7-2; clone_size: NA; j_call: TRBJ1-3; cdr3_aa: CASSEQGAISGNTIYF; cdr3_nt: TGTGCCAGCAGTGAACAGGGGGCAATCTCTGGAAACACCATATATTTT
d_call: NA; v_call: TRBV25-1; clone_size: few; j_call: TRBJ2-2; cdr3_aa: CASSGSSPNTGELFF; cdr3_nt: TGTGCCAGCAGTGGGTCGAGCCCGAACACCGGGGAGCTGTTTTTT
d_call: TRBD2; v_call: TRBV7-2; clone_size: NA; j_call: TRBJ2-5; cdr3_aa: CASSLGAGGSSGETQYF; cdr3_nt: TGTGCCAGCAGCCTCGGGGCGGGAGGATCGTCTGGGGAGACCCAGTACTTC
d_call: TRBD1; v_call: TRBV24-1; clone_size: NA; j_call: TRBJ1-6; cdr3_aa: CATSDGRTGGNSPLHF; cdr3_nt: TGTGCCACCAGTGATGGCCGGACAGGGGGAAATTCACCCCTCCACTTT
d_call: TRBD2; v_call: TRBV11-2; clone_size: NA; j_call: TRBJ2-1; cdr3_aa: CASSHPGTSGRSEQFF; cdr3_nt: TGTGCCAGCAGCCACCCCGGGACTAGCGGGAGGTCTGAGCAGTTCTTC
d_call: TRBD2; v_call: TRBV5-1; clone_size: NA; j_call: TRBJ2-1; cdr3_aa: CASSLAPGLAGGKQFF; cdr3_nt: TGCGCCAGCAGCTTGGCCCCCGGACTAGCGGGAGGGAAGCAGTTCTTC
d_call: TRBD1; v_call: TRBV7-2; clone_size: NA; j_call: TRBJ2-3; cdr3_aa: CASSLARYRGADTQYF; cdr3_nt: TGTGCCAGCAGCTTAGCGCGATACAGGGGGGCAGATACGCAGTATTTT
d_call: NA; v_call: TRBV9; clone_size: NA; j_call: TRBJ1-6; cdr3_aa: CASSVQGNNSPLHF; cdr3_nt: TGTGCCAGCAGCGTACAGGGGAATAATTCACCCCTCCACTTT
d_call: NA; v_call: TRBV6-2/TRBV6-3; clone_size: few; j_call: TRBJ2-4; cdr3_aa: CASSLAGIAKNIQYF; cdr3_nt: TGTGCCAGCAGTTTGGCGGGGATAGCCAAAAACATTCAGTACTTC
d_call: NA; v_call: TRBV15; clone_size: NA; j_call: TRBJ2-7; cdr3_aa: CATSRERHSAYEQYF; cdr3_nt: TGTGCCACCAGCAGAGAGAGACACTCAGCCTACGAGCAGTACTTC
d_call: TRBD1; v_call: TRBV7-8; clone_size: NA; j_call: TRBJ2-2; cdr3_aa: CASTARDRDTGELFF; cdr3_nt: TGTGCCAGTACTGCGCGGGACAGGGACACCGGGGAGCTGTTTTTT
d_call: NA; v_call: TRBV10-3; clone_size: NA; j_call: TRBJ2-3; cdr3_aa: CAISESFRSDTQYF; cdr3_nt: TGTGCCATCAGTGAGTCTTTTAGATCAGATACGCAGTATTTT
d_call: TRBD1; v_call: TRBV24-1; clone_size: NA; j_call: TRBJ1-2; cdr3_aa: CATSTSGTGGHGYTF; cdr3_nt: TGTGCCACCAGTACCTCCGGGACAGGGGGTCATGGCTACACCTTC
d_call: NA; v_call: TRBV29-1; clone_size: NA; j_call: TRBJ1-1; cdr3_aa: CSVDTGYTEAFF; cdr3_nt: TGCAGCGTTGATACAGGGTACACTGAAGCTTTCTTT
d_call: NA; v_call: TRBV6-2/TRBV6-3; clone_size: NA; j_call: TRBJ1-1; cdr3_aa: CASSYSWAVGTNTEAFF; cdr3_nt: TGTGCCAGCAGTTACTCATGGGCCGTCGGAACGAACACTGAAGCTTTCTTT
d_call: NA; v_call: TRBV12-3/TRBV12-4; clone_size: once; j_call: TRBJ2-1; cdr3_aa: CASSGSSENEQFF; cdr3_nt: TGTGCCAGCAGCGGGAGCTCGGAAAATGAGCAGTTCTTC
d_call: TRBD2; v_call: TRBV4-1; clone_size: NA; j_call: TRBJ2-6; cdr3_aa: CASSQVAGSGANVLTF; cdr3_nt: TGCGCCAGCAGCCAAGTAGCGGGGTCCGGGGCCAACGTCCTGACTTTC
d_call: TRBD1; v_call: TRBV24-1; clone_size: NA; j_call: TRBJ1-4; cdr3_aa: CATSGGQGGEKLFF; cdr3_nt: TGTGCCACCAGTGGGGGACAGGGTGGCGAAAAACTGTTTTTT
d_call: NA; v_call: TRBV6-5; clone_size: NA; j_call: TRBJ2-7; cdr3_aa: CASSYTGIEDYEQYF; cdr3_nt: TGTGCCAGCAGTTATACAGGGATTGAGGACTACGAGCAGTACTTC
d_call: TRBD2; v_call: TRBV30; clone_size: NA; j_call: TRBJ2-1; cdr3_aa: CAWSVEGAGGDNEQFF; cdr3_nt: TGTGCCTGGAGTGTGGAGGGAGCGGGAGGGGACAATGAGCAGTTCTTC
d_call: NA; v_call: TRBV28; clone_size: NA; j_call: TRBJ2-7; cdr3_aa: CASGTYSYEQYF; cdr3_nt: TGTGCCAGTGGGACTTACTCCTACGAGCAGTACTTC
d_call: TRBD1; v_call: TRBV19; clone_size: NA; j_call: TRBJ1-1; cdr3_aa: CASKTGVGNTEAFF; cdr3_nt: TGTGCCAGTAAGACAGGGGTGGGGAACACTGAAGCTTTCTTT
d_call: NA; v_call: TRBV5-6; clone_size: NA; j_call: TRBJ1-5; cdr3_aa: CASSTRIGGLGNQPQHF; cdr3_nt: TGTGCCAGCAGCACCCGGATCGGGGGTTTAGGCAATCAGCCCCAGCATTTT
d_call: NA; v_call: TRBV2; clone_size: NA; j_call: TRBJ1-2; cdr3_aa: CASSPGSSSGYTF; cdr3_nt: TGTGCCAGCAGCCCTGGCAGCTCTAGTGGCTACACCTTC
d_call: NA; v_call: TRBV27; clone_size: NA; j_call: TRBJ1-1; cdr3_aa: CASSLSAGLRTEAFF; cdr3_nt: TGTGCCAGCAGTTTATCTGCAGGGCTGCGGACTGAAGCTTTCTTT
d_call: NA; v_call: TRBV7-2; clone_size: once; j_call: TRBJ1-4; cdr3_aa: CASSLGGRVIGEKLFF; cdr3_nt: TGTGCCAGCAGCTTAGGGGGCAGGGTGATTGGGGAAAAACTGTTTTTT
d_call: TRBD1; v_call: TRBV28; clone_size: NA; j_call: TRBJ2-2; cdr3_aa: CASSQDRGGTGELFF; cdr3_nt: TGTGCCAGCAGTCAAGACAGGGGTGGGACCGGGGAGCTGTTTTTT
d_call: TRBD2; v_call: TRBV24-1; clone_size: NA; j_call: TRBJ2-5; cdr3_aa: CATSDAMGAGGLGETQYF; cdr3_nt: TGTGCCACCAGTGATGCCATGGGAGCGGGAGGACTCGGGGAGACCCAGTACTTC
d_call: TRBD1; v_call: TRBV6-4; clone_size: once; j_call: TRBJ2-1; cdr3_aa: CASSEKSGTGAHEQFF; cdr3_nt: TGTGCCAGCAGTGAAAAATCTGGGACAGGGGCACATGAGCAGTTCTTC
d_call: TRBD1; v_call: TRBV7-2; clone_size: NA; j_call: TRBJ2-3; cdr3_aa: CASRLQGGTDTQYF; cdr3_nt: TGTGCCAGCAGGCTCCAGGGGGGCACAGATACGCAGTATTTT
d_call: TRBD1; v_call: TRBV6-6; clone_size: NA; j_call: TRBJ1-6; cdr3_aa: CASSGQGIGRNSPLHF; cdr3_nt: TGTGCCAGCAGTGGACAGGGGATAGGGCGTAATTCACCCCTCCACTTT
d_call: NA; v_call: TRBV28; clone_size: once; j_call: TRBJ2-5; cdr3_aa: CASSLSGQLETQYF; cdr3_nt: TGTGCCAGCAGTTTATCAGGACAGCTAGAGACCCAGTACTTC
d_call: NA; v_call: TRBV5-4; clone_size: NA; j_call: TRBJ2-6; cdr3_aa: CASSLASQATANVLTF; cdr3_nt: TGTGCCAGCAGCTTGGCCAGCCAGGCTACGGCCAACGTCCTGACTTTC
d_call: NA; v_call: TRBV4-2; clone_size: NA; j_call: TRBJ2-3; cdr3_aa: CASSPVGKAQYF; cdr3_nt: TGTGCCAGCAGCCCCGTCGGGAAGGCGCAGTATTTT
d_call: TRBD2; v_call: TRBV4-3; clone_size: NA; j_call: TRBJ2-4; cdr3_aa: CASSQDSQTSGSHGIQYF; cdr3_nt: TGCGCCAGCAGCCAAGATTCCCAGACTAGCGGGAGTCACGGCATTCAGTACTTC
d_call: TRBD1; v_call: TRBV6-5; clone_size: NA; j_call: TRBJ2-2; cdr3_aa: CATDRANTGELFF; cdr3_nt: TGTGCCACAGACAGGGCGAACACCGGGGAGCTGTTTTTT
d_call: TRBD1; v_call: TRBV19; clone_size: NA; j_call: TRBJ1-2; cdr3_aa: CASSETGVYGYTF; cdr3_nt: TGTGCCAGTAGTGAAACAGGGGTTTATGGCTACACCTTC
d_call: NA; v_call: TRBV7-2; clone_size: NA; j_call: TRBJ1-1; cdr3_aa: CASSFTGNTEAFF; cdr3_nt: TGTGCCAGCAGCTTCACAGGGAACACTGAAGCTTTCTTT
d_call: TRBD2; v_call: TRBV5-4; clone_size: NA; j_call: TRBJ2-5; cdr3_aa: CASSMGGGRETQYF; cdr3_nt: TGTGCCAGCAGTATGGGGGGAGGGCGAGAGACCCAGTACTTC
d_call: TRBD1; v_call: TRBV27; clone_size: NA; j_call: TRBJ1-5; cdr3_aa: CASSLLSGGRNQPQHF; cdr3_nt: TGTGCCAGCAGTTTATTGTCAGGGGGGCGAAATCAGCCCCAGCATTTT
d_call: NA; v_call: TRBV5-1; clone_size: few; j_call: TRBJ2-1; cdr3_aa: CASSSRDQNNEQFF; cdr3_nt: TGCGCCAGCAGCTCGCGGGACCAAAACAATGAGCAGTTCTTC
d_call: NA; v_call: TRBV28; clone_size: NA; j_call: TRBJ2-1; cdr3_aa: CASRRTSFSEQFF; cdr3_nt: TGTGCCAGCAGACGGACTTCTTTTTCCGAGCAGTTCTTC
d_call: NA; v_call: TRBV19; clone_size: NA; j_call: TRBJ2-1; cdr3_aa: CAASRGGYNEQFF; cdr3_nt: TGTGCCGCCAGCAGAGGAGGATACAATGAGCAGTTCTTC
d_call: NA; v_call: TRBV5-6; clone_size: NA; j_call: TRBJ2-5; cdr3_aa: CASSLRTTQETQYF; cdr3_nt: TGTGCCAGCAGCTTGCGGACAACCCAAGAGACCCAGTACTTC
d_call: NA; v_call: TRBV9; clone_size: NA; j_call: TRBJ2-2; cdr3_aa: CASSVSGFGELFF; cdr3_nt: TGTGCCAGCAGCGTATCAGGGTTCGGGGAGCTGTTTTTT
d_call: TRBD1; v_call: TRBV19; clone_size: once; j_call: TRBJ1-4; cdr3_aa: CASNDRAVEKLFF; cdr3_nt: TGTGCCAGTAATGACAGGGCGGTCGAAAAACTGTTTTTT
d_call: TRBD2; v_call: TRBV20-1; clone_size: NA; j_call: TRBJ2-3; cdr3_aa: CSASKREEGTDTQYF; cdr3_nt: TGCAGTGCTAGTAAGCGGGAGGAGGGCACAGATACGCAGTATTTT
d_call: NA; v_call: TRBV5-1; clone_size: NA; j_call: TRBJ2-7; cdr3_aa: CASSLEGSDTWDEQYF; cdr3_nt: TGCGCCAGCAGCTTGGAGGGGTCGGACACTTGGGACGAGCAGTACTTC
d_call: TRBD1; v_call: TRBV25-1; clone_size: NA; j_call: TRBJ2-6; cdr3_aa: CASTGGQGYSGANVLTF; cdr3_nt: TGTGCCAGCACAGGAGGACAGGGCTACTCTGGGGCCAACGTCCTGACTTTC